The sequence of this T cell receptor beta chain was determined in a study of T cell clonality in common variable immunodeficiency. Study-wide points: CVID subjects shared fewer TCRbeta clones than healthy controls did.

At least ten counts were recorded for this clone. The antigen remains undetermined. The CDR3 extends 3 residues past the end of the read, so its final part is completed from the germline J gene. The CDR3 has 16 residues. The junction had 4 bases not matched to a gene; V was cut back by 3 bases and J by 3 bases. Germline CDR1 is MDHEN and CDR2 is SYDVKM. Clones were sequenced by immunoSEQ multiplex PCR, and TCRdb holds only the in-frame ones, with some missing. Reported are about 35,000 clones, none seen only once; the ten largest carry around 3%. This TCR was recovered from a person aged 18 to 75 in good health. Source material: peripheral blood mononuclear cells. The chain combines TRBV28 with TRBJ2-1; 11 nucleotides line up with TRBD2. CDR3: CASSLASGRNYNEQFF. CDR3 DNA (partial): TGTGCCAGCAGTTTGGCTAGCGGGAGGAACTACAATGAG.